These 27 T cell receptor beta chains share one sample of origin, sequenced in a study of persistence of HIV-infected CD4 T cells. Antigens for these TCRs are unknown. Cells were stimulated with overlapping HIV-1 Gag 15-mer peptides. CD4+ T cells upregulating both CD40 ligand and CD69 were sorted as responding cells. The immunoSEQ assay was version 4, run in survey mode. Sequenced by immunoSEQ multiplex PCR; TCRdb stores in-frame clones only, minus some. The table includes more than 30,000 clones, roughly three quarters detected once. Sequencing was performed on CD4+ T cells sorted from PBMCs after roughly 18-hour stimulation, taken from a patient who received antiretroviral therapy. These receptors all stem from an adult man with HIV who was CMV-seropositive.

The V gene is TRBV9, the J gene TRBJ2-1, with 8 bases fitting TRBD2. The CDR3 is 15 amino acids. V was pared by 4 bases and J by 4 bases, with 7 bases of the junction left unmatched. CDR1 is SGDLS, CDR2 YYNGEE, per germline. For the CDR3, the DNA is TGTGCCAGCAGCTACGGGGGGGCCGGGTACAATGAGCAGTTCTTC. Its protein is CASSYGGAGYNEQFF. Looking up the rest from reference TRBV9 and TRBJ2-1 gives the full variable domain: DSGVTQTPKHLITATGQRVTLRCSPRSGDLSVYWYQQSLDQGLQFLIQYYNGEERAKGNILERFSAQQFPDLHSELNLSSLELGDSALYFCASSYGGAGYNEQFFGPGTRLTVL.

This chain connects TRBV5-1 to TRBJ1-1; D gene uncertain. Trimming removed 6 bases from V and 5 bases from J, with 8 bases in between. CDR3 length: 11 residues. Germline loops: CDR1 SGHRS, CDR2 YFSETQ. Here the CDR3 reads CASKRETEAFF. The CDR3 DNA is TGCGCCAGCAAGAGGGAGACTGAAGCTTTCTTT.

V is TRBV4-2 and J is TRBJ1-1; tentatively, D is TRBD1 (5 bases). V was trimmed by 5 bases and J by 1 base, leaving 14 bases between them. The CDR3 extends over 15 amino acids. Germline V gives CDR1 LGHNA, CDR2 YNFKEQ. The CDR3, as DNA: TGTGCCAGCAGCAAACCGGGACTCCAGAACACTGAAGCTTTCTTT. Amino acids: CASSKPGLQNTEAFF.

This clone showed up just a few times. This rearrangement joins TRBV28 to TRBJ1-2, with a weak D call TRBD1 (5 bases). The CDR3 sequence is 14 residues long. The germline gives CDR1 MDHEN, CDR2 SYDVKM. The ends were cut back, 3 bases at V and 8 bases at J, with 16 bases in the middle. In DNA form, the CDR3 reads TGTGCCAGCAGTTTGGGGACCGCCTCGGGGGGCTACACCTTC. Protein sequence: CASSLGTASGGYTF.

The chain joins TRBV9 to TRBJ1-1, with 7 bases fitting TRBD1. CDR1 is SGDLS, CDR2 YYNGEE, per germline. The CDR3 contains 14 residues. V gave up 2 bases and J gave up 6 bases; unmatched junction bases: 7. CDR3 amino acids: CASSVRWDSAEAFF. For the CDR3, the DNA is TGTGCCAGCAGCGTTAGATGGGACAGCGCTGAAGCTTTCTTT.

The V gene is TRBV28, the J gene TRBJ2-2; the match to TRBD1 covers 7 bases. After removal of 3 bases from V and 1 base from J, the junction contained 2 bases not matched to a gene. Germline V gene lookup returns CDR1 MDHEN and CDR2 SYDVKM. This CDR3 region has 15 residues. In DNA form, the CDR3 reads TGTGCCAGCAGTTTTGCAGGGGGGAACACCGGGGAGCTGTTTTTT. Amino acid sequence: CASSFAGGNTGELFF.

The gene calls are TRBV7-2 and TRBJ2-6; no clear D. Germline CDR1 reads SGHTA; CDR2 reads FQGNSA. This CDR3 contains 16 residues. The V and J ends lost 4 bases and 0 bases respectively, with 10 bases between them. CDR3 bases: TGTGCCAGCAGCTGGGCGGCTGGCTCTGGGGCCAACGTCCTGACTTTC. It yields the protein CASSWAAGSGANVLTF.

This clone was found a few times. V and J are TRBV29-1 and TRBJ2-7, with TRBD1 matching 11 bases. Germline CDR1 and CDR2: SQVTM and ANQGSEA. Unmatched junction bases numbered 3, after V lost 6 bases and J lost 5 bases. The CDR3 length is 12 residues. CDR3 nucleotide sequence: TGCAGCGTGGACAGGGGGCCGGACGAGCAGTACTTC. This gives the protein CSVDRGPDEQYF.

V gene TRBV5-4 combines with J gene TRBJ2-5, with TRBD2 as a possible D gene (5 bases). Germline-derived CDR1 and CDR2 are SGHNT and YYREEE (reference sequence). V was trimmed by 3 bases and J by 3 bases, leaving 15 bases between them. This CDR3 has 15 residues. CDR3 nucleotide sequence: TGTGCCAGCAGCTCCAGACGCGCCGGGGAAGAGACCCAGTACTTC. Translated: CASSSRRAGEETQYF.

CDR3 protein: CASSTRHELTGPNQPQHF. The CDR3, as DNA: TGTGCCAGCAGTACCCGTCATGAATTGACAGGGCCGAATCAGCCCCAGCATTTT. The V gene is TRBV28, the J gene TRBJ1-5, with 7 bases aligning to TRBD1. The junction had 17 bases not matched to a gene; V was cut back by 5 bases and J by 4 bases. This CDR3 is 18 amino acids long. Per germline, CDR1 MDHEN and CDR2 SYDVKM.

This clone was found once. DNA for the CDR3: TGTGCCAGCAGTCGAGGTTCAGGGGGCAACGAGCAGTACTTC. As protein: CASSRGSGGNEQYF. The V gene is TRBV6-5, the J gene TRBJ2-7; 8 nucleotides align to TRBD1. This CDR3 comprises 14 residues. J was trimmed by 5 bases and V by 5 bases; bases with no gene match: 8. Germline values: CDR1 MNHEY, CDR2 SVGAGI.

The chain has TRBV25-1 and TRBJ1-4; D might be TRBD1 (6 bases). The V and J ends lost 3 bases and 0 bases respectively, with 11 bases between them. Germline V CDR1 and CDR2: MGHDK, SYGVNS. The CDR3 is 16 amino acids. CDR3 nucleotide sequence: TGTGCCAGCAGTGAGGGGGCGGGAGCAACTAATGAAAAACTGTTTTTT. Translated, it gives CASSEGAGATNEKLFF.

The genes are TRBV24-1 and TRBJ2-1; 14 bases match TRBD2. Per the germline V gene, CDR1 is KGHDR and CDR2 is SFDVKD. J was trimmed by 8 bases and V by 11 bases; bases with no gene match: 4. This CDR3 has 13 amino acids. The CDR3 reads CAIGTSGGDEQFF. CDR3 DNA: TGTGCCATAGGGACTAGCGGGGGAGATGAGCAGTTCTTC.

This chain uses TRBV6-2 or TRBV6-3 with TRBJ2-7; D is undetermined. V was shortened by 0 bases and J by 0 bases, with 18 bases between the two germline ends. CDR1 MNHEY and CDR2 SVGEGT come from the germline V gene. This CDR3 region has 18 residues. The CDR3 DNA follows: TGTGCCAGCAGTTACTCGAGTTTATTTCTCCAGAGCTCCTACGAGCAGTACTTC. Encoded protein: CASSYSSLFLQSSYEQYF.

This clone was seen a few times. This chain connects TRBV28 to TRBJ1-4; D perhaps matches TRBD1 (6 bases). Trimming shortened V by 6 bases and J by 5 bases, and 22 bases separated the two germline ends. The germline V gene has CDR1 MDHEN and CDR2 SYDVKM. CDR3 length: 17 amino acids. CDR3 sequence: CASSSKGRGTLNEKLFF. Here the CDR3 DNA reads TGTGCCAGCAGCTCGAAGGGGAGGGGGACATTGAATGAAAAACTGTTTTTT.

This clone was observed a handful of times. This CDR3 reads CASRGLGEQYF. CDR3 DNA sequence: TGTGCCAGCAGAGGACTTGGGGAGCAGTACTTC. This chain links TRBV3-1 (or the pseudogene TRBV3-2) with TRBJ2-7, with D tentatively TRBD2 (5 bases). Germline lookup yields CDR1 LGHDT and CDR2 YNNKEL (reference sequence). V dropped 6 bases and J dropped 7 bases, with 10 bases sitting between them. CDR3 length: 11 residues.

The CDR3 nucleotides read TGCGCCAGCAGCCTCCGCGGGGGAGACACAGATACGCAGTATTTT. Translation: CASSLRGGDTDTQYF. The chain carries TRBV4-1 and TRBJ2-3; 7 bases match TRBD2. J was trimmed by 2 bases and V by 4 bases; bases with no gene match: 6. This CDR3 has 15 amino acids. From germline, CDR1 is MGHRA and CDR2 YSYEKL.

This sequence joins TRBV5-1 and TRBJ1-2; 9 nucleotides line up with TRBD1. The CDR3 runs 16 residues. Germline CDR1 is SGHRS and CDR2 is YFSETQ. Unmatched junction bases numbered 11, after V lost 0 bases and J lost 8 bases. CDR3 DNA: TGCGCCAGCAGCTTGGAAACAGGGGGCGCGTATAGGGGCTACACCTTC. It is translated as CASSLETGGAYRGYTF.

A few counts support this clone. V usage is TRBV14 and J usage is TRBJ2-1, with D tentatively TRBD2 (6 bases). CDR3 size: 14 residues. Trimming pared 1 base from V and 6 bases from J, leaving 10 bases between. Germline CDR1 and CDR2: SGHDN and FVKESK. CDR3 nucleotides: TGTGCCAGCAGCCAAGGCGGGGAGCCCAATGAGCAGTTCTTC. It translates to CASSQGGEPNEQFF. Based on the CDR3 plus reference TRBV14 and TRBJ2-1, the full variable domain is EAGVTQFPSHSVIEKGQTVTLRCDPISGHDNLYWYRRVMGKEIKFLLHFVKESKQDESGMPNNRFLAERTGGTYSTLKVQPAELEDSGVYFCASSQGGEPNEQFFGPGTRLTVL.

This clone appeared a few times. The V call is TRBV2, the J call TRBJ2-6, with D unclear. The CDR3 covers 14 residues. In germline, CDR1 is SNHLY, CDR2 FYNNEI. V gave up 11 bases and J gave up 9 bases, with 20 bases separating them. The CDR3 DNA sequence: TGTGCCGGATCATTCTCGGGTGCTTACAACGTCCTGACTTTC. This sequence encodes CAGSFSGAYNVLTF.

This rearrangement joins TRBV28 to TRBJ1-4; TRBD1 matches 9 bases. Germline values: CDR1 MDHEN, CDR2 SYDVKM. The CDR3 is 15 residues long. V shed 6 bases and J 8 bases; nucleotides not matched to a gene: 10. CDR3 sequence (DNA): TGTGCCAGCAGCCCTCCACAGGGGGCCGGGGAAAAACTGTTTTTT. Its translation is CASSPPQGAGEKLFF.

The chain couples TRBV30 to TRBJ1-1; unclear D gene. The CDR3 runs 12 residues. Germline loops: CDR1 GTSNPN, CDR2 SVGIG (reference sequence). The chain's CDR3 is CAQSRGNTEAFF. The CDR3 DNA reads TGTGCTCAAAGCCGGGGAAACACTGAAGCTTTCTTT.

This chain's CDR3 is CASSLWGDSEETQYF. The DNA of the CDR3 is TGCGCCAGCAGCTTGTGGGGGGACAGCGAAGAGACCCAGTACTTC. This chain uses TRBV5-1 with TRBJ2-5, with D perhaps matching TRBD1 (7 bases). V lost 1 base to trimming and J lost 3 bases, with 13 bases between them. CDR1 and CDR2 from the germline V gene are SGHRS and YFSETQ. The CDR3 runs 15 residues.

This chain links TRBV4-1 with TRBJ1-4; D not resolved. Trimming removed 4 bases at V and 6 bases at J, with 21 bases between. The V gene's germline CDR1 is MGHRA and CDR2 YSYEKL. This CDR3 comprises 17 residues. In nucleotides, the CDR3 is TGCGCCAGCAGCCCAAGGCCGGCCGGGGTATCGGATGAAAAACTGTTTTTT. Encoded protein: CASSPRPAGVSDEKLFF.

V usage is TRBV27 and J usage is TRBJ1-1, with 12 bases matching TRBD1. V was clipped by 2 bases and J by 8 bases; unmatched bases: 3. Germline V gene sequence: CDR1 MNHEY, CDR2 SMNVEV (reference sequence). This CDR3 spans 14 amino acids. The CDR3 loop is CASSLRDRGREAFF. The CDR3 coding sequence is TGTGCCAGCAGTTTACGGGACAGGGGGCGCGAAGCTTTCTTT.

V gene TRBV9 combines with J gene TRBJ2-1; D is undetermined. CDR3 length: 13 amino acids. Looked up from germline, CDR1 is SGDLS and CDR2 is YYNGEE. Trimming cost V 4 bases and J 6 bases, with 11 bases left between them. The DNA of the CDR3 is TGTGCCAGCAGCACCCGGTTAGCCAATGAGCAGTTCTTC. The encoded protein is CASSTRLANEQFF.

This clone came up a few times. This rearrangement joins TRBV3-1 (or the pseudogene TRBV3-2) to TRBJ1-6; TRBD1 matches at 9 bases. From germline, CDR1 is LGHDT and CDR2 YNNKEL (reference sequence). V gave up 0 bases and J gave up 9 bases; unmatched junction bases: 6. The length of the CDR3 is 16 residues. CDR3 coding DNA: TGTGCCAGCAGCCAAGATAGGGGACAGGGAACTTCACCCCTCCACTTT. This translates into CASSQDRGQGTSPLHF.